The sequence of this T cell receptor (beta chain) was determined in a study of monozygotic twins with cystic fibrosis. For the study at large: Approximately 3.2 micrograms of fragmented DNA underwent around 16 PCR cycles for library preparation.

Comments on this clone: Its antigen remains unidentified.

Germline V gives CDR1 MNHNS, CDR2 SASEGT. V lost 6 bases to trimming and J lost 7 bases, with 16 bases between them. This CDR3 spans 14 amino acids. Overall study findings and caveats: Clonality was generally low (median about 0.0095), higher in the most severe patients. J usage was most co-twin-similar in 8 of 16 pairs, V in 13. Age, concordance and disease severity did not associate with shared CDR3 numbers.

Assay: immunoSEQ multiplex PCR; the TCRdb copy retains only in-frame clones and omits some. The sample yields 11,000 to 15,000 clones, 80% to 90% seen once. The V gene is TRBV6-1, the J gene TRBJ1-5; maybe TRBD1 (5 bases). The sequence was obtained from a boy aged 5-17 years with cystic fibrosis. What was sequenced was blood. The CDR3 region is CASSRSGATQPQHF. The CDR3 DNA reads as TGTGCCAGCAGCAGGTCCGGGGCGACCCAGCCCCAGCATTTT.